This T cell receptor (beta chain) emerged from a study of monozygotic twins with inflammatory bowel disease. General study points: IBD patients displayed reduced TCRbeta diversity (inverse Simpson) when set against healthy co-twins. IBD patients, compared with healthy twins, shared fewer clonotypes with others (especially with disease activity).

To note about this clonotype: The antigen is undetermined.

UMIs were attached via template switching, each with a 6-nucleotide sample barcode. TCRdb reprocessed the 5' RACE reads, keeping one entry per CDR3 protein, no DNA. Here the sample table reports approximately 300,000 distinct CDR3 sequences. The source of this sequence is a human donor with ulcerative colitis or Crohn's disease, or a healthy co-twin of an affected twin (not recorded which). Sequenced: blood.

CDR3 region: CASSSALPPLYEQYF. V usage is TRBV7-2 and J usage is TRBJ2-7; there is no DNA to check the TCRdb D call of TRBD2. This CDR3 spans 15 amino acids. Germline lookup yields CDR1 SGHTA and CDR2 FQGNSA.